This TCR beta chain emerged from a study of beta chain features in type 1 diabetes. Notes on the study in general: Whether HLA type affects TCRB rearrangement stayed undetermined in the present work. All four CD4+ subsets from Type 1 diabetes patients carried moderately but significantly shorter TCRB CDR3s.

A word on this clone: Its antigen is not known.

All of the isolated RNA was reverse transcribed, so expressed TCRB transcripts were sequenced. The average output of naive, central memory and regulatory T cell samples was 3 million to 4 million reads. Measured with immunoSEQ multiplex PCR; TCRdb has only the in-frame clones, and not every one. Among 500,000 to 850,000 clones, over 13% were seen once, and the ten largest hold approximately 0.043%. V was shortened by 3 bases and J by 7 bases, with 13 bases between the two germline ends. The CDR3 contains 14 residues. CDR1 SGHAT and CDR2 FQDESV come from the germline V gene (reference sequence). The chain couples TRBV11-1 to TRBJ2-1; possibly TRBD2 for D (5 bases). The receptor comes from a man between 18 and 35 years old with type 1 diabetes. The sequenced sample consisted of naive CD4+ T cells from blood. The CDR3 coding sequence is TGTGCCAGCAGCTTTAGGACTGAAGGGAATGAGCAGTTCTTC. Encoded protein: CASSFRTEGNEQFF.